The sequence of this TCR beta chain was determined in a study of T cell responses to AZD1222 COVID-19 vaccine. The study pooled second doses at about 4 or about 12 weeks. This clone appeared a single time. Antigen unknown. Trimming took 2 bases from V and 4 from J, leaving 16 bases between them. CDR1 is SGHRS, CDR2 YFSETQ, per germline. The CDR3 is 16 residues long. Libraries were prepared by immunoSEQ multiplex PCR; TCRdb keeps only in-frame clonotypes and omits some of them. The sample has approximately 52,000 clones; roughly 87% are singletons. Overall study findings and caveats: Targets within unmutated variant regions were reportedly found for nearly half of spike-specific TCRs. Dominant CD4 TCR responses targeted spike regions 160-218 and 743-854. Spike-specific TCR breadth and depth grew following two AZD1222 doses.

Sample: peripheral blood, taken 28 days after the second AZD1222 dose. The genes are TRBV5-1 and TRBJ1-3; D might be TRBD1 (5 bases). This receptor was identified in an adult who received the AZD1222 COVID-19 vaccine. This CDR3 is CASSLEALGVGNTIYF. The DNA of the CDR3 is TGCGCCAGCAGCTTAGAGGCCCTGGGGGTAGGAAACACCATATATTTT.